This T cell receptor beta chain appears in the sequencing data of a study of T cells after yellow fever vaccination. The overall study: SMART-Seq v4 Ultra Low Input prepared libraries from low-cell fractions. Whole-study results and caveats: A limited proportion of clonotypes was detected within both the CD4 and CD8 compartments. It was the secondary response that reached its peak faster, day 5 versus 15, but it was weaker. One caveat is that FACS-sorted repertoires could contain abundant clonotypes contaminating from the bulk population.

With regard to this clonotype: Its antigen is as yet unknown.

TCRdb analysed the 5' RACE reads with MiXCR anew, one entry per CDR3 protein. The sample carries roughly 120,000 distinct CDR3 sequences, more than 5.5% recorded once. The CDR3 has 15 residues. V dropped 2 bases and J dropped 2 bases, with 11 bases sitting between them. The germline gives CDR1 SGDLS, CDR2 YYNGEE. The sequence derives from a man between 18 and 29 years old who received the YFV17D yellow fever vaccine. The sequencing here drew on CD4+ T cells sorted from PBMCs, taken roughly 45 days after the first yellow fever vaccination. This chain connects TRBV9 to TRBJ2-1, with D possibly called TRBD1 or TRBD2 (5 bases each). The chain's CDR3 is CASSVGTETYNEQFF. CDR3 in DNA: TGTGCCAGCAGCGTTGGGACGGAAACCTACAATGAGCAGTTCTTC.